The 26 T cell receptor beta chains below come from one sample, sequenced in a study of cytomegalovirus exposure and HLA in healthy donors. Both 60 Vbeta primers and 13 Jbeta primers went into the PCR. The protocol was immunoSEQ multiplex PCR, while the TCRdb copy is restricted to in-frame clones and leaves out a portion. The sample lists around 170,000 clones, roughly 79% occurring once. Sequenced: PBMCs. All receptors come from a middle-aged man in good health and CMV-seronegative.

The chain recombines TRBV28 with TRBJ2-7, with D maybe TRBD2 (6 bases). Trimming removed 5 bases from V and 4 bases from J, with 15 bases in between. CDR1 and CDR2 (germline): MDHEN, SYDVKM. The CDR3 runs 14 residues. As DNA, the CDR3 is TGTGCCAGCAGTGAGACCGGACGGGGGTACGAGCAGTACTTC. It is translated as CASSETGRGYEQYF.

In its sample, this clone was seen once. CDR3: CASSPGAAYEQYF. The CDR3 DNA reads TGTGCCAGCAGCCCAGGAGCGGCCTACGAGCAGTACTTC. The gene calls are TRBV5-4 and TRBJ2-7; tentative D call: TRBD2 (5 bases). The CDR3 totals 13 residues. V was cut by 4 bases and J by 2 bases, with 10 bases left in between. Germline V gene data show CDR1 as SGHNT and CDR2 as YYREEE (reference sequence).

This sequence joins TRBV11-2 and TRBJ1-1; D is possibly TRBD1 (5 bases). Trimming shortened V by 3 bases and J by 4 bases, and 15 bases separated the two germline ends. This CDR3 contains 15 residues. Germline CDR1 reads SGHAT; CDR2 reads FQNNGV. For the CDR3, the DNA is TGTGCCAGCAGCTTCCGGGACTCAGGGAGCACTGAAGCTTTCTTT. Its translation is CASSFRDSGSTEAFF.

In DNA, the CDR3 is TGTGCCAGCAGTTACTCAGCGCAATCTGGGGCCAACGTCCTGACTTTC. It yields the protein CASSYSAQSGANVLTF. The chain uses TRBV6-5 and TRBJ2-6; D is unresolved. CDR1 and CDR2 from the germline V gene are MNHEY and SVGAGI. Trimming stripped 0 bases from V and 1 base from J, with 7 bases between. This CDR3 has 16 residues.

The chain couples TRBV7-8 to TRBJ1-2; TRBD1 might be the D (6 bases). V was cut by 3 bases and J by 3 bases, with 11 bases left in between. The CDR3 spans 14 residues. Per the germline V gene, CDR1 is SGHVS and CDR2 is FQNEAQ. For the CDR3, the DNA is TGTGCCAGCAGCTTCACGGGGGGCGACTATGGCTACACCTTC. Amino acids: CASSFTGGDYGYTF.

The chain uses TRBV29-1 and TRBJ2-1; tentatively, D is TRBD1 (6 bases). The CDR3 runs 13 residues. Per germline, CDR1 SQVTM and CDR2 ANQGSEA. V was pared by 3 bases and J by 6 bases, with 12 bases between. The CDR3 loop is CSVERGWANEQFF. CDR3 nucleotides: TGCAGCGTTGAGAGGGGGTGGGCCAATGAGCAGTTCTTC.

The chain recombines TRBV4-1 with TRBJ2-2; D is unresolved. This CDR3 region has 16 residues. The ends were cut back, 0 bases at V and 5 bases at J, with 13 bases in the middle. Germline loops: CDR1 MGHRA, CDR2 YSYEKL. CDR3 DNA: TGCGCCAGCAGCCAAGAAGGCCAAAGGAGAACCGGGGAGCTGTTTTTT. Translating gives CASSQEGQRRTGELFF.

Here the CDR3 DNA reads TGTGCCTGTTCCAACGGGGGGGACAGGGGGCACTATGGCTACACCTTC. This gives the protein CACSNGGDRGHYGYTF. The chain recombines TRBV30 with TRBJ1-2; TRBD1 aligns across 12 bases. The CDR3 has 16 residues. The germline V gene encodes CDR1 GTSNPN and CDR2 SVGIG (reference sequence). The V segment lost 6 bases and the J segment 3 bases; nucleotides outside the gene matches: 11.

The CDR3 DNA follows: TGTGCCAGCAGCACCCGGACAGAGGGGTTCACAGATACGCAGTATTTT. This codes for CASSTRTEGFTDTQYF. The chain links TRBV11-2 to TRBJ2-3; D may be TRBD1 (6 bases). Trimming pared 5 bases from V and 2 bases from J, leaving 17 bases between. Per the germline V gene, CDR1 is SGHAT and CDR2 is FQNNGV. The CDR3 has 16 amino acids.

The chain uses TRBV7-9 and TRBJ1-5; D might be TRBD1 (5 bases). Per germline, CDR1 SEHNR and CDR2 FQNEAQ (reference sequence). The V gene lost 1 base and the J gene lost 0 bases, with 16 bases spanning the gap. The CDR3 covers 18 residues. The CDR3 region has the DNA TGTGCCAGCAGCTTAGGAGAGCTTCCAGGGTATAGCAATCAGCCCCAGCATTTT. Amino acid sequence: CASSLGELPGYSNQPQHF.

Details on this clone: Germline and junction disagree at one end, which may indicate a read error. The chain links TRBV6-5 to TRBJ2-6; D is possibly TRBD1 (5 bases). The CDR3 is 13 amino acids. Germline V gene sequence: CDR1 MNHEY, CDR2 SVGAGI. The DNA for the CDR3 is TGTGCCAGCAGTGTCTCTGGGGCCAACGGCCTGACTTTC. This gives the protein CASSVSGANGLTF.

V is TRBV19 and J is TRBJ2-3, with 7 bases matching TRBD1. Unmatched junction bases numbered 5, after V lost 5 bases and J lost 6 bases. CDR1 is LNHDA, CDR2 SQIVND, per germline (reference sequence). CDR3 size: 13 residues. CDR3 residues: CASSGATGDTQYF. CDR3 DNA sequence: TGTGCCAGTAGTGGGGCGACAGGGGATACGCAGTATTTT.

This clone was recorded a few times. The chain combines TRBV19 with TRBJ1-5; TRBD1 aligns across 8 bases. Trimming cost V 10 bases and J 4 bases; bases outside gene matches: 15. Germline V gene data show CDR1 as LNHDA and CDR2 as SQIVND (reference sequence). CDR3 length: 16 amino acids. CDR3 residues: CAIGWTGISWNQPQHF. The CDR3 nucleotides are TGTGCCATAGGATGGACAGGGATAAGTTGGAATCAGCCCCAGCATTTT.

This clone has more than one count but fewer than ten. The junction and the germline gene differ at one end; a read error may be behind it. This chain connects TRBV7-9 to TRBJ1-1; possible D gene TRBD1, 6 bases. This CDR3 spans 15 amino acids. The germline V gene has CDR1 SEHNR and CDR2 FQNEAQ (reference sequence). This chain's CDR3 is CSSSSTGNHPTEAFF. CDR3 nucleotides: TGTTCCAGCAGCTCTACAGGGAATCATCCCACTGAAGCTTTCTTT. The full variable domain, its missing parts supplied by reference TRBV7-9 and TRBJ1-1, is DTGVSQNPRHKITKRGQNVTFRCDPISEHNRLYWYRQTLGQGPEFLTYFQNEAQLEKSRLLSDRFSAERPKGSFSTLEIQRTEQGDSAMYLCSSSSTGNHPTEAFFGQGTRLTVV.

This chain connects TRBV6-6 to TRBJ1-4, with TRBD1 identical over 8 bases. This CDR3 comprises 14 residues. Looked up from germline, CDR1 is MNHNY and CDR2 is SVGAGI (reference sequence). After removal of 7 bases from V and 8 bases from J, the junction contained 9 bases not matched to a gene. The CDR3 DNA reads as TGTGCCAGCACCACAGGGGGAAGACAAGAAAAACTGTTTTTT. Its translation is CASTTGGRQEKLFF.

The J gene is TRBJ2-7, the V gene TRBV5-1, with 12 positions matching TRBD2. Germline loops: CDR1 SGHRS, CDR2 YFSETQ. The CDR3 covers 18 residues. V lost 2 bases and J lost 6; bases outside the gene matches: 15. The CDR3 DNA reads TGCGCCAGCAGCTTCGGACTAGCGGGACCTCAAGCCGGGATCGAGCAGTACTTC. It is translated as CASSFGLAGPQAGIEQYF.

The CDR3 loop reads CASSESSRGHSGNTIYF. CDR3 bases: TGTGCCAGCAGTGAATCCTCGCGGGGCCACTCTGGAAACACCATATATTTT. The chain carries TRBV6-1 and TRBJ1-3; weak D call: TRBD1 (5 bases). The CDR3 totals 17 residues. The V end lost 2 bases, the J end lost 0 bases, and 14 bases lay between the germline ends. Germline values: CDR1 MNHNS, CDR2 SASEGT.

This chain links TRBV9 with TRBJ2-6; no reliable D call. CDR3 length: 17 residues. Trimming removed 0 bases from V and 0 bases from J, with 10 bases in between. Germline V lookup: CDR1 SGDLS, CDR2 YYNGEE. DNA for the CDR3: TGTGCCAGCAGCGTAGACCCTCCGAGCTCTGGGGCCAACGTCCTGACTTTC. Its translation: CASSVDPPSSGANVLTF.

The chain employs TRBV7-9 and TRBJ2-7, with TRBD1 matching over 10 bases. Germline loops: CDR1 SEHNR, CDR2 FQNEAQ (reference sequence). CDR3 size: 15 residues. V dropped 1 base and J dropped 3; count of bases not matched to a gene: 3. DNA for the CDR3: TGTGCCAGCAGCTTAGGACAGGGGGCGGTCTACGAGCAGTACGTC. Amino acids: CASSLGQGAVYEQYV.

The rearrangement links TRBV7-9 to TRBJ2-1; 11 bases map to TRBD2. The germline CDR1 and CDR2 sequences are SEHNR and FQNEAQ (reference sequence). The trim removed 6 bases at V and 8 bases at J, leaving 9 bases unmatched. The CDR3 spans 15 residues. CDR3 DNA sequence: TGTGCCAGCAGAGGGATACTAGCGGGAGAGGATGAGCAGTTCTTC. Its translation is CASRGILAGEDEQFF.

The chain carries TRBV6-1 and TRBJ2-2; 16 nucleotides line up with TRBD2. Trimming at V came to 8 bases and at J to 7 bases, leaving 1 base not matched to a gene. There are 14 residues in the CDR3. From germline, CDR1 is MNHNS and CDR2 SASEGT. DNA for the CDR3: TGTGCCAGCGGGACTAGCGGGAGGGGCGGGGAGCTGTTTTTT. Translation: CASGTSGRGGELFF.

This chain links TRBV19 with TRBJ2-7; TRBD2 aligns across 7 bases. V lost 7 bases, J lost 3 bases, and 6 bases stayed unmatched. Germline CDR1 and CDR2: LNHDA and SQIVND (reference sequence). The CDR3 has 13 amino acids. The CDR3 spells CASKGRDYYEQYF. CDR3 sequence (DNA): TGTGCCAGTAAAGGCAGGGACTACTACGAGCAGTACTTC.

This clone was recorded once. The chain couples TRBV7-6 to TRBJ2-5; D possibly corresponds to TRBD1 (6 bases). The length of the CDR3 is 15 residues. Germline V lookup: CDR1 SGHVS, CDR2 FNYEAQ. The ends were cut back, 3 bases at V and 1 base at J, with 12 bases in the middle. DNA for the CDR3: TGTGCCAGCAGCTTGGGGGCAGGGCCCCAAGAGACCCAGTACTTC. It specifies CASSLGAGPQETQYF. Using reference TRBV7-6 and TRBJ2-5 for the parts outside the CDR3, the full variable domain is GAGVSQSPRYKVTKRGQDVALRCDPISGHVSLYWYRQALGQGPEFLTYFNYEAQQDKSGLPNDRFSAERPEGSISTLTIQRTEQRDSAMYRCASSLGAGPQETQYFGPGTRLLVL.

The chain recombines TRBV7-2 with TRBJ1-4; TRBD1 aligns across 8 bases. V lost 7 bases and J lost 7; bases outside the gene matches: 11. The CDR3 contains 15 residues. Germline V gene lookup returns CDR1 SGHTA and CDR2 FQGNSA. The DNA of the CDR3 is TGTGCCAGCACCCGATCTGGACAGGGAAGTGAAAAACTGTTTTTT. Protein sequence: CASTRSGQGSEKLFF.

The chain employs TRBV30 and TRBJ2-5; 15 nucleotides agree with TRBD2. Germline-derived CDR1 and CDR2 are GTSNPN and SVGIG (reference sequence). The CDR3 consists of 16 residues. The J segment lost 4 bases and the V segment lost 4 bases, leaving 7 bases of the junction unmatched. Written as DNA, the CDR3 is TGTGCCTGGAAAGGACTAGCGGGAGGGCTTGCAGAGACCCAGTACTTC. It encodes CAWKGLAGGLAETQYF.

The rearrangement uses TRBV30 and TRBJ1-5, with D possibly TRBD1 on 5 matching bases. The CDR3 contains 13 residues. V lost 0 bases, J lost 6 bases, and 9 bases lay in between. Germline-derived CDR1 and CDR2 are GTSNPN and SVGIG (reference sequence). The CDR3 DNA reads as TGTGCCTGGAGTGTACAAGGGGCTCAGCCCCAGCATTTT. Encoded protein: CAWSVQGAQPQHF.